The rows below give T cell receptor beta chains drawn from one sample of a study of T cells after yellow fever vaccination. One entry per CDR3 protein, called by TCRdb with MiXCR from the 5' RACE reads. This sample carries more than 300,000 distinct CDR3 sequences, approximately 11% of them seen once, and the ten largest clones take 3.3%. The input for sequencing was CD4+ T cells sorted from PBMCs, taken 45 days after the yellow fever booster vaccination. Receptor source: a man aged 18 to 30 who received the YFV17D yellow fever vaccine. CDR3s include the opening cysteine and the closing phenylalanine or tryptophan. A D gene is named only where the DNA matches it firmly. Clone size is given for some rows only: seen once, a few or many times, or a class if the clone is expanded.

clone size,J gene,V gene,D gene,CDR3 protein,CDR3 DNA
.,TRBJ2-5,TRBV4-3,.,CASSHARRLQETQYF,TGCGCCAGCAGCCACGCGAGGCGGCTCCAAGAGACCCAGTACTTC
.,TRBJ2-7,TRBV5-1,TRBD1,CASSFRTSGTDYEQYF,TGCGCCAGCAGCTTCAGAACCTCCGGGACAGACTACGAGCAGTACTTC
.,TRBJ1-1,TRBV11-1,.,CASSQGGPMNTEAFF,TGTGCCAGCAGCCAAGGGGGACCCATGAACACTGAAGCTTTCTTT
few,TRBJ2-5,TRBV7-6,TRBD1,CASSHAGQGAETQYF,TGTGCCAGCAGCCATGCCGGACAGGGGGCTGAGACCCAGTACTTC
few,TRBJ2-1,TRBV6-5,.,CASSYNFRGSYNEQFF,TGTGCCAGCAGTTACAACTTCCGGGGATCCTACAATGAGCAGTTCTTC
few,TRBJ1-2,TRBV4-3,TRBD1,CASSQAPRGRVVF,TGCGCCAGCAGCCAAGCCCCCAGGGGGCGCGTCGTCTTC
many,TRBJ1-2,TRBV5-4,TRBD1,CASSGGDRVNYGYTF,TGTGCCAGCAGCGGAGGGGACAGAGTTAACTATGGCTACACCTTC
few,TRBJ1-1,TRBV4-3,TRBD1,CASSQDLRGEKAFF,TGCGCCAGCAGCCAAGATCTCAGGGGGGAGAAAGCTTTCTTT
.,TRBJ1-2,TRBV7-2,.,CASSLADVYGYTF,TGTGCCAGCAGCTTAGCGGACGTATATGGCTACACCTTC
many,TRBJ1-1,TRBV7-2,.,CASSLARGNTEAFF,TGTGCCAGCAGCTTAGCAAGGGGGAACACTGAAGCTTTCTTT
.,TRBJ2-7,TRBV7-2,.,CASSPQGYAGYEQYF,TGTGCCAGCAGTCCGCAGGGGTATGCAGGGTACGAGCAGTACTTC
few,TRBJ1-2,TRBV19,.,CASSTLAGAGGYTF,TGTGCCAGTAGTACCTTGGCGGGGGCAGGAGGCTACACCTTC
.,TRBJ1-4,TRBV5-5,.,CASSPYVDEKLFF,TGTGCCAGCAGCCCCTACGTGGATGAAAAACTGTTTTTT
.,TRBJ2-5,TRBV7-2,TRBD1,CASSLIVGTGQAAQYF,TGTGCCAGCAGCTTAATTGTGGGGACAGGCCAAGCGGCCCAGTACTTC
many,TRBJ1-5,TRBV7-2,.,CASSNRVSGTQHF,TGTGCCAGCAGCAACAGGGTTTCGGGGACCCAGCATTTT
.,TRBJ1-6,TRBV7-9,.,CASSQNRDYNSPLHF,TGTGCCAGCAGCCAAAACAGGGACTATAATTCACCCCTCCACTTT
few,TRBJ2-5,TRBV29-1,.,CSVWTQGPETQYF,TGCAGCGTTTGGACGCAGGGCCCAGAGACCCAGTACTTC
few,TRBJ2-1,TRBV9,.,CASSIGPDNEQFF,TGTGCCAGCAGTATTGGGCCGGACAATGAGCAGTTCTTC
.,TRBJ2-7,TRBV7-6,TRBD1,CASSSPTGDPTKQYF,TGTGCCAGCAGCTCGCCCACAGGGGACCCTACGAAGCAGTACTTC
.,TRBJ2-1,TRBV24-1,TRBD2,CATSAGGAVREDEQFF,TGTGCCACCAGTGCGGGAGGGGCAGTACGGGAAGATGAGCAGTTCTTC
.,TRBJ1-4,TRBV19,TRBD1,CASSPGQGIGEKLFF,TGTGCCAGTAGTCCGGGACAGGGGATCGGAGAAAAACTGTTTTTT
.,TRBJ1-1,TRBV6-2/TRBV6-3,.,CASRNPPGRGANTEAFF,TGTGCCAGCAGGAACCCACCGGGGAGAGGGGCTAACACTGAAGCTTTCTTT
few,TRBJ2-1,TRBV4-1,TRBD2,CASRGGLAGSNEQFF,TGCGCCAGCAGGGGGGGACTAGCGGGGAGTAATGAGCAGTTCTTC
few,TRBJ2-3,TRBV9,.,CASGIGTDTQYF,TGTGCCAGTGGAATCGGCACAGATACGCAGTATTTT
once,TRBJ2-5,TRBV6-1,.,CASSEDRTQETQYF,TGTGCCAGCAGTGAAGACAGAACTCAAGAGACCCAGTACTTC
.,TRBJ1-6,TRBV4-3,.,CASSQIVGGNSPLHF,TGCGCCAGCAGCCAGATTGTCGGGGGTAATTCACCCCTCCACTTT
few,TRBJ2-5,TRBV20-1,.,CSARSWGAEETQYF,TGCAGTGCTAGATCCTGGGGGGCAGAAGAGACCCAGTACTTC
few,TRBJ1-1,TRBV29-1,TRBD1,CSASIQGAAAFF,TGCAGCGCCTCGATTCAGGGGGCGGCGGCTTTCTTT
.,TRBJ2-1,TRBV24-1,.,CATSDPSSGSSYNEQFF,TGTGCCACCAGTGACCCCAGTAGCGGCAGCTCCTACAATGAGCAGTTCTTC
.,TRBJ2-1,TRBV5-6,TRBD1,CASSFPGSTGPSYNEQFF,TGTGCCAGCAGCTTTCCGGGGTCGACAGGGCCCTCCTACAATGAGCAGTTCTTC
few,TRBJ2-7,TRBV6-5,TRBD1,CASSYFGQGYEQYF,TGTGCCAGCAGTTACTTCGGACAGGGCTACGAGCAGTACTTC
few,TRBJ1-2,TRBV10-3,TRBD1,CATGTGANYGYTF,TGTGCCACGGGGACAGGCGCTAACTATGGCTACACCTTC
.,TRBJ2-2,TRBV7-8,.,CASSPRLRGLGDTGELFF,TGTGCCAGCAGCCCCCGGCTCAGGGGCCTCGGGGACACCGGGGAGCTGTTTTTT
many,TRBJ1-6,TRBV10-3,TRBD1,CAIRMGTGGSPLHF,TGTGCCATCAGGATGGGGACAGGGGGTTCACCCCTCCACTTT
few,TRBJ2-2,TRBV7-2,.,CASSSGLGGDGELFF,TGTGCCAGCAGCTCAGGTTTAGGAGGGGACGGGGAGCTGTTTTTT
.,TRBJ2-3,TRBV18,.,CASLPSSTSDTQYF,TGTGCCAGCCTGCCCTCGAGCACTTCGGATACGCAGTATTTT
few,TRBJ1-1,TRBV20-1,.,CSARLAGPNTEAFF,TGCAGTGCTAGACTTGCAGGGCCGAACACTGAAGCTTTCTTT
once,TRBJ2-7,TRBV10-1,.,CASSESSLAGGEQYF,TGCGCCAGCAGTGAGTCTTCTCTAGCCGGAGGCGAGCAGTACTTC
many,TRBJ2-1,TRBV5-1,TRBD2,CASSLGDGGAFF,TGCGCCAGCAGTTTGGGAGACGGGGGGGCGTTCTTC
.,TRBJ2-2,TRBV6-5,.,CASSYSGTGDSGELFF,TGTGCCAGCAGTTACTCCGGGACTGGGGATTCCGGGGAGCTGTTTTTT
few,TRBJ1-6,TRBV3-1,.,CASSQDPGSAVEYSPLHF,TGTGCCAGCAGCCAAGACCCCGGGTCCGCAGTTGAGTATTCACCCCTCCACTTT
.,TRBJ1-1,TRBV9,.,CASSQQISMNTEAFF,TGTGCCAGCAGCCAACAGATATCGATGAACACTGAAGCTTTCTTT
.,TRBJ1-2,TRBV7-2,TRBD1,CASSLAGTAFYGYTF,TGTGCCAGCAGCTTAGCCGGGACAGCTTTCTATGGCTACACCTTC
.,TRBJ2-3,TRBV3-1,TRBD2,CASSFGGERLF,TGTGCCAGCAGCTTTGGGGGGGAGCGATTGTTT
.,TRBJ1-5,TRBV28,.,CASSPRWGSNQPQHF,TGTGCCAGCAGTCCCCGTTGGGGGAGCAATCAGCCCCAGCATTTT
few,TRBJ1-4,TRBV5-1,.,CASSLGPRAGANEKLFF,TGCGCCAGCAGCTTGGGCCCCCGGGCAGGGGCGAATGAAAAACTGTTTTTT
.,TRBJ1-6,TRBV7-9,.,CASSLEGSLSHSPLHF,TGTGCCAGCAGCTTAGAGGGCAGTCTCTCCCATTCACCCCTCCACTTT
.,TRBJ1-1,TRBV20-1,.,CSARGGRGGYTEAFF,TGCAGTGCTAGAGGTGGCAGGGGAGGATACACTGAAGCTTTCTTT
many,TRBJ2-3,TRBV4-2,.,CASSQDARTDTQYF,TGTGCCAGCAGCCAAGATGCCCGCACAGATACGCAGTATTTT
few,TRBJ2-1,TRBV20-1,.,CSARRAGRIYNEQFF,TGCAGTGCTAGACGGGCAGGGAGAATTTACAATGAGCAGTTCTTC
.,TRBJ1-2,TRBV5-5,.,CASSLRLIYGYTF,TGTGCCAGCAGCTTAAGACTGATATATGGCTACACCTTC